Each of the 26 T cell receptor beta chains below was sequenced from the same sample in a study of response to subunit inactivated influenza vaccine. From the RT-PCR reads, TCRdb called clonotypes with MiXCR, one entry per CDR3 protein. This sample has 400,000 to 550,000 distinct CDR3 sequences, with about 25% found just once. The starting material was CD4+ T cells sorted from PBMCs, obtained about 5 days after vaccination. The receptors here all came from a middle-aged man who received an inactivated influenza vaccine.

This rearrangement joins TRBV12-3 or TRBV12-4 to TRBJ2-7; 8 positions agree with TRBD2. The J segment lost 6 bases and the V segment lost 2 bases, leaving 6 bases of the junction unmatched. CDR3 length: 14 amino acids. DNA of the CDR3: TGTGCCAGCAGTTTATTTAGCGGGAAGGGCGAGCAGTACTTC. As protein: CASSLFSGKGEQYF.

The rearrangement uses TRBV29-1 and TRBJ2-3; TRBD1 or TRBD2 may be the D gene (6 bases each). CDR3 size: 12 residues. The germline V gene has CDR1 SQVTM and CDR2 ANQGSEA. Trimming shortened V by 2 bases and J by 6 bases, and 9 bases separated the two germline ends. CDR3 DNA: TGCAGCGTTGAAAGGGGGGCTGATACGCAGTATTTT. This codes for CSVERGADTQYF.

The J gene is TRBJ2-5, the V gene TRBV24-1; 7 bases line up with TRBD1. CDR1 and CDR2 from the germline V gene are KGHDR and SFDVKD. The J segment lost 1 base and the V segment lost 4 bases, leaving 5 bases of the junction unmatched. This CDR3 contains 15 residues. CDR3 region: CATSDATGTQETQYF. For the CDR3, the DNA is TGTGCCACCAGTGACGCGACAGGGACCCAAGAGACCCAGTACTTC.

The chain employs TRBV11-2 and TRBJ1-1; no clear D gene. The germline gives CDR1 SGHAT, CDR2 FQNNGV. The V end lost 5 bases, the J end lost 0 bases, and 7 bases lay between the germline ends. This CDR3 has 13 amino acids. The CDR3 coding sequence is TGTGCCAGCAGCAAGGCCGTGAACACTGAAGCTTTCTTT. Protein sequence: CASSKAVNTEAFF.

The chain joins TRBV9 to TRBJ2-6; unclear D gene. The CDR3 extends over 14 amino acids. The germline CDR1 and CDR2 sequences are SGDLS and YYNGEE. V was cut by 0 bases and J by 3 bases, with 4 bases left in between. Here the CDR3 reads CASSVVGGANVLTF. In nucleotides, the CDR3 is TGTGCCAGCAGCGTAGTGGGTGGGGCCAACGTCCTGACTTTC.

The chain uses TRBV11-1 and TRBJ1-1; 11 nucleotides match TRBD1. Germline V gives CDR1 SGHAT, CDR2 FQDESV (reference sequence). The CDR3 contains 19 residues. Germline trimming cut 0 bases from V and 4 bases from J; bases unmatched to any gene: 13. The DNA for the CDR3 is TGTGCCAGCAGCTTAGCGAAGTGGACAGGGGGCCGGGGTGCCACTGAAGCTTTCTTT. Its protein product is CASSLAKWTGGRGATEAFF.

This clonotype was detected only a few times. This chain connects TRBV6-2 or TRBV6-3 to TRBJ2-1; possible D gene TRBD1, 7 bases. The CDR3 covers 15 residues. Germline V gives CDR1 MNHEY, CDR2 SVGEGT. The V end was cut by 7 bases, the J end by 5 bases, with 18 bases between. CDR3 sequence (DNA): TGTGCCAGCACCCAGGGGGTAGCGGAGGACAATGAGCAGTTCTTC. It codes for CASTQGVAEDNEQFF.

Only a few counts were recorded for this clonotype. V and J are TRBV24-1 and TRBJ2-1; a weak D match, TRBD2 (5 bases). The CDR3 consists of 15 residues. CDR1 is KGHDR, CDR2 SFDVKD, per germline. Trimming pared 2 bases from V and 5 bases from J, leaving 12 bases between. The DNA of the CDR3 is TGTGCCACCAGTGATTGGCCTAGCAGAAACAATGAGCAGTTCTTC. It translates to CATSDWPSRNNEQFF.

V usage is TRBV5-1 and J usage is TRBJ2-6; perhaps TRBD1 as D (5 bases). CDR1 and CDR2 (germline): SGHRS, YFSETQ. The CDR3 covers 16 residues. V dropped 4 bases and J dropped 0 bases, with 11 bases sitting between them. The CDR3 nucleotides are TGCGCCAGCAGCAAGAGACAGAACTCTGGGGCCAACGTCCTGACTTTC. Translating gives CASSKRQNSGANVLTF.

This clonotype has more than one count but fewer than ten. The chain links TRBV6-1 to TRBJ2-3, with TRBD2 matching over 10 bases. Germline V CDR1 and CDR2: MNHNS, SASEGT. This CDR3 is built from 14 residues. The V and J ends lost 5 bases and 5 bases, in that order; junction bases with no gene match: 4. The CDR3 DNA is TGTGCCAGCAGTACAAGGACTAGCGGAGATACGCAGTATTTT. Translating it yields CASSTRTSGDTQYF.

This clonotype was counted only a few times. The gene calls are TRBV4-3 and TRBJ1-2; D may be TRBD1 (6 bases). Germline values: CDR1 LGHNA, CDR2 YSLEER. Trimming stripped 4 bases from V and 4 bases from J, with 16 bases between. CDR3 length equals 15 residues. The chain's CDR3 is CASSPTGRSRYGYTF. CDR3 sequence (DNA): TGCGCCAGCAGCCCCACAGGGCGGAGTCGCTATGGCTACACCTTC.

This clonotype came up a few times. This rearrangement joins TRBV20-1 to TRBJ2-2; 10 positions agree with TRBD2. This CDR3 region has 15 residues. J gave up 8 bases and V 6 bases, and 12 bases lay outside the gene matches. Germline CDR1 DFQATT, CDR2 SNEGSKA (reference sequence). The CDR3 protein is CSATGTSDRLGELFF. The CDR3 nucleotides are TGCAGTGCGACCGGGACTAGCGATAGACTGGGGGAGCTGTTTTTT.

The chain has TRBV10-3 and TRBJ1-1, with D unclear. The germline CDR1 and CDR2 sequences are ENHRY and SYGVKD. Trimming removed 6 bases from V and 1 base from J, with 12 bases in between. This CDR3 has 14 residues. The CDR3 loop is CAIRANTENTEAFF. DNA of the CDR3: TGTGCCATCAGAGCTAACACAGAGAACACTGAAGCTTTCTTT.

This clonotype occurred once. The DNA of the CDR3 is TGTGCCAGCAGCCAAGGGGGAAATGGCTACACCTTC. This translates into CASSQGGNGYTF. This chain joins TRBV3-1 and TRBJ1-2, with D uncertain. The germline V gene encodes CDR1 LGHDT and CDR2 YNNKEL (reference sequence). The CDR3 extends over 12 amino acids. V dropped 1 base and J dropped 6 bases, with 6 bases sitting between them.

This clonotype was seen many times. The V and J genes are TRBV12-3 or TRBV12-4 and TRBJ2-5; D might be TRBD1 or TRBD2, each matching 6 bases. The V end was cut by 1 base, the J end by 5 bases, with 17 bases between. The CDR3 is made up of 16 amino acids. The CDR3, as DNA: TGTGCCAGCAGTTTAGGTGCCCGGGGGCAAGGGGAGACCCAGTACTTC. It translates to CASSLGARGQGETQYF.

The rearrangement uses TRBV5-1 and TRBJ2-7; D is unresolved. Trimming cost V 6 bases and J 0 bases, with 16 bases left between them. Per germline, CDR1 SGHRS and CDR2 YFSETQ. The CDR3 consists of 15 residues. As DNA, the CDR3 is TGCGCCAGCAACCTTGGACCATTGAGCTCCTACGAGCAGTACTTC. Its protein product is CASNLGPLSSYEQYF.

The rearrangement joins TRBV7-9 to TRBJ1-2; D is perhaps TRBD1 (5 bases). The CDR3 is made up of 12 amino acids. With 6 bases removed from V and 10 bases from J, the gap between germline ends came to 15 bases. Germline V gives CDR1 SEHNR, CDR2 FQNEAQ (reference sequence). In nucleotides, the CDR3 is TGTGCCAGCAGTCGGGACGTCCCATCCTACACCTTC. This sequence encodes CASSRDVPSYTF. Full variable domain (rest looked up from reference TRBV7-9 and TRBJ1-2): DTGVSQNPRHKITKRGQNVTFRCDPISEHNRLYWYRQTLGQGPEFLTYFQNEAQLEKSRLLSDRFSAERPKGSFSTLEIQRTEQGDSAMYLCASSRDVPSYTFGSGTRLTVV.

This clonotype showed up just a few times. The chain carries TRBV6-1 and TRBJ2-7; 7 nucleotides line up with TRBD1. Germline lookup yields CDR1 MNHNS and CDR2 SASEGT. The V segment lost 6 bases and the J segment 2 bases; nucleotides outside the gene matches: 10. The CDR3 sequence is 15 residues long. The CDR3 coding sequence is TGTGCCAGCAGAGAACAACCGGGACAGCCCTACGAGCAGTACTTC. Translating it yields CASREQPGQPYEQYF.

In this sample, this clonotype turned up many times. CDR3 protein: CASSLAPQKGGTDTQYF. CDR3 nucleotide sequence: TGTGCCAGCAGTTTAGCTCCTCAAAAGGGTGGAACAGATACGCAGTATTTT. The V call is TRBV12-3 or TRBV12-4, the J call TRBJ2-3; D is undetermined. Trimming removed 0 bases at V and 3 bases at J, with 16 bases between. CDR3 size: 17 residues.

The V and J genes are TRBV5-1 and TRBJ1-4; D gene uncertain. CDR3 length: 14 amino acids. V dropped 2 bases and J dropped 8 bases, with 13 bases sitting between them. Germline-derived CDR1 and CDR2 are SGHRS and YFSETQ. CDR3 nucleotides: TGCGCCAGCAGCTTTTCGGCTACTTACGAAAAACTGTTTTTT. As protein: CASSFSATYEKLFF. Full variable domain (remainder filled in from reference TRBV5-1 and TRBJ1-4): KAGVTQTPRYLIKTRGQQVTLSCSPISGHRSVSWYQQTPGQGLQFLFEYFSETQRNKGNFPGRFSGRQFSNSRSEMNVSTLELGDSALYLCASSFSATYEKLFFGSGTQLSVL.

This clonotype has more than one count but fewer than ten. The J gene is TRBJ2-7, the V gene TRBV7-6; D possibly corresponds to TRBD1 (6 bases). V was trimmed by 1 base and J by 6 bases, leaving 13 bases between them. Germline V gene data show CDR1 as SGHVS and CDR2 as FNYEAQ. This CDR3 has 14 amino acids. CDR3: CASSLVPGATEQYF. In nucleotides, the CDR3 is TGTGCCAGCAGCTTAGTCCCAGGGGCGACCGAGCAGTACTTC. The full variable domain, rest sourced from reference TRBV7-6 and TRBJ2-7, is GAGVSQSPRYKVTKRGQDVALRCDPISGHVSLYWYRQALGQGPEFLTYFNYEAQQDKSGLPNDRFSAERPEGSISTLTIQRTEQRDSAMYRCASSLVPGATEQYFGPGTRLTVT.

The table lists this clonotype with a few counts. The V and J genes are TRBV28 and TRBJ1-6, with 7 nucleotides matching TRBD1. The CDR3 has 13 residues. CDR1 is MDHEN, CDR2 SYDVKM, per germline. V lost 1 base and J lost 16; bases outside the gene matches: 7. The CDR3 here is CASSLSGAGGLHF. The DNA of the CDR3 is TGTGCCAGCAGTTTATCAGGGGCAGGGGGTCTCCACTTT.

DNA for the CDR3: TGTGCCATCAGTGAAGGGCCCTCTGGGGCCAACGTCCTGACTTTC. The encoded protein is CAISEGPSGANVLTF. The rearrangement joins TRBV10-3 to TRBJ2-6; D is uncertain. The CDR3 loop spans 15 amino acids. Germline CDR1 reads ENHRY; CDR2 reads SYGVKD. V lost 3 bases to trimming and J lost 0 bases, with 6 bases between them.

This clonotype was counted between two and nine times. The V call is TRBV10-3, the J call TRBJ2-5; D not certain. The germline gives CDR1 ENHRY, CDR2 SYGVKD. The CDR3 has 13 amino acids. Trimming removed 3 bases at V and 2 bases at J, with 7 bases between. The CDR3 loop is CAISDPLQETQYF. In DNA form, the CDR3 reads TGTGCCATCAGTGATCCCCTACAAGAGACCCAGTACTTC.

This chain joins TRBV5-6 and TRBJ2-3; 9 bases are shared with TRBD2. Looked up from germline, CDR1 is SGHDT and CDR2 is YYEEEE. This CDR3 region has 16 residues. The junction had 8 bases not matched to a gene; V was cut back by 4 bases and J by 2 bases. In DNA, the CDR3 is TGTGCCAGCAGCCTTCTTAGCGGGAGAGTCACAGATACGCAGTATTTT. Amino acids: CASSLLSGRVTDTQYF.

This clonotype has only a few counts. V is TRBV10-1 and J is TRBJ2-3; the D is unclear. V lost 3 bases, J lost 5 bases, and 12 bases lay in between. Germline V gene data show CDR1 as WNHNN and CDR2 as SYGVQD (reference sequence). This CDR3 has 14 amino acids. This CDR3 reads CASSDGLGKDTQYF. The CDR3 DNA follows: TGCGCCAGCAGTGACGGGCTAGGTAAAGATACGCAGTATTTT.